The 32 T cell receptor beta chains listed next were all sequenced from one sample in a study of early T cells in non-severe SARS-CoV-2 infection (dated by TCRdb to about 2021). The method behind the library was 5' RACE. TCRdb names NextSeq 500 as the instrument used. TCRdb applied fastp at Q25 and MiXCR to the public reads, then kept only in-frame beta chains. Records with the same CDR3 protein are collapsed into one entry carrying the most frequent genes and DNA. The sample contains tens of thousands of distinct CDR3 sequences, 12% of them found a single time. The top ten constitute around 2.5% of the sample. Sequenced here: whole blood, sampled at baseline. The receptors here all came from an adult who was a healthcare worker with PCR-confirmed SARS-CoV-2 infection or an uninfected control (not recorded which).

This clonotype was seen repeatedly, ten times or more. The chain has TRBV4-1 and TRBJ2-2; 12 nucleotides agree with TRBD2. The germline gives CDR1 MGHRA, CDR2 YSYEKL. This CDR3 comprises 17 residues. V shed 3 bases, J shed 4 bases, and the junction held 6 bases outside the gene matches. CDR3 nucleotide sequence: TGCGCCAGCAGCCACCCTAGCGGGAGGGGTACCACCGGGGAGCTGTTTTTT. It encodes CASSHPSGRGTTGELFF.

This clonotype showed up many times. V is TRBV5-4 and J is TRBJ2-7; D is perhaps TRBD1 or TRBD2 (6 bases each). Per the germline V gene, CDR1 is SGHNT and CDR2 is YYREEE (reference sequence). Trimming pared 4 bases from V and 5 bases from J, leaving 16 bases between. The CDR3 covers 14 residues. The CDR3 DNA reads as TGTGCCAGCAGCGTCCAGGGGACTCGCAACGAGCAGTACTTC. Residues: CASSVQGTRNEQYF.

This clonotype was seen a handful of times. The chain links TRBV4-3 to TRBJ2-5; 13 bases agree with TRBD2. CDR1 and CDR2 (germline): LGHNA, YSLEER. V was clipped by 2 bases and J by 2 bases; unmatched bases: 17. There are 21 residues in the CDR3. CDR3 sequence (DNA): TGCGCCAGCAGCCAACGGGTCACTAGCGGGAGGGCCAAACTGTATCAAGAGACCCAGTACTTC. This codes for CASSQRVTSGRAKLYQETQYF.

This clonotype was recorded a few times. The chain joins TRBV18 to TRBJ2-7, with 10 bases identical to TRBD1. The V gene's germline CDR1 is KGHSH and CDR2 LQKENI. This CDR3 comprises 18 residues. J lost 3 bases, V lost 5 bases, and 16 bases had no gene match. In DNA, the CDR3 is TGTGCCAGCTCATCGGACAGGGGGAATCGATTATATGTCTACGAGCAGTACTTC. Translated, it gives CASSSDRGNRLYVYEQYF. The whole variable domain, remainder taken from reference TRBV18 and TRBJ2-7, is NAGVMQNPRHLVRRRGQEARLRCSPMKGHSHVYWYRQLPEEGLKFMVYLQKENIIDESGMPKERFSAEFPKEGPSILRIQQVVRGDSAAYFCASSSDRGNRLYVYEQYFGPGTRLTVT.

V is TRBV7-8 and J is TRBJ2-3; D is uncertain. Trimming removed 5 bases from V and 0 bases from J, with 12 bases in between. The length of the CDR3 is 15 residues. From germline, CDR1 is SGHVS and CDR2 FQNEAQ. CDR3 in DNA: TGTGCCAGCAGCGAACCGACTGGAAGCACAGATACGCAGTATTTT. This encodes CASSEPTGSTDTQYF. Complete variable domain (other parts from reference TRBV7-8 and TRBJ2-3): GAGVSQSPRYKVAKRGQDVALRCDPISGHVSLFWYQQALGQGPEFLTYFQNEAQLDKSGLPSDRFFAERPEGSVSTLKIQRTQQEDSAVYLCASSEPTGSTDTQYFGPGTRLTVL.

The rearrangement joins TRBV12-3 or TRBV12-4 to TRBJ2-7; no clear D gene. The CDR3 has 14 residues. V shed 1 base and J shed 2 bases, with 9 bases lying between them. This CDR3 is CASSLDQVPYEQYF. The CDR3 region has the DNA TGTGCCAGCAGTTTAGATCAGGTCCCCTACGAGCAGTACTTC.

The count of this clonotype is one. This clone may be a read error of a much larger clone one base away. The chain employs TRBV7-2 and TRBJ2-2, with TRBD2 matching 8 bases. Germline V lookup: CDR1 SGHTA, CDR2 FQGNSA. The length of the CDR3 is 16 residues. The CDR3: CVSSQTGTRDTGELFF. The CDR3 DNA sequence: TGTGTCAGCAGCCAAACCGGGACTAGAGACACCGGGGAGCTGTTTTTT.

This chain connects TRBV6-2 or TRBV6-3 to TRBJ2-5, with D unresolved. Trimming pared 7 bases from V and 5 bases from J, leaving 14 bases between. The germline gives CDR1 MNHEY, CDR2 SVGEGT. This CDR3 has 13 residues. The CDR3 coding sequence is TGTGCCAGCAAGATGGTGGTCCGGGAGACCCAGTACTTC. This gives the protein CASKMVVRETQYF.

The chain has TRBV20-1 and TRBJ1-5; D is perhaps TRBD1 (6 bases). CDR1 and CDR2 (germline): DFQATT, SNEGSKA (reference sequence). V lost 4 bases, J lost 4 bases, and 20 bases lay in between. The CDR3 extends over 16 amino acids. This CDR3 reads CSATTSQGRRNQPQHF. The CDR3 DNA reads TGCAGTGCTACTACCTCACAGGGTAGAAGGAATCAGCCCCAGCATTTT.

This clonotype was recorded only once. The gene calls are TRBV7-9 and TRBJ2-3, with D perhaps TRBD2 (6 bases). With 4 bases removed from V and 3 bases from J, the gap between germline ends came to 17 bases. The CDR3 has 16 amino acids. Germline assignment: CDR1 SEHNR and CDR2 FQNEAQ (reference sequence). CDR3 in DNA: TGTGCCAGCAGCTCCTCACGCGGGGCCCCTACAGATACGCAGTATTTT. Translation: CASSSSRGAPTDTQYF.

V gene TRBV20-1 combines with J gene TRBJ1-5, with unresolved D. V lost 6 bases and J lost 2, with 14 bases in between. The CDR3 extends over 14 amino acids. The germline V gene encodes CDR1 DFQATT and CDR2 SNEGSKA (reference sequence). The CDR3 sequence: CSAGSYGGNQPQHF. For the CDR3, the DNA is TGCAGTGCCGGATCGTACGGCGGCAATCAGCCCCAGCATTTT.

This clonotype was seen many times. The rearrangement uses TRBV5-6 and TRBJ1-1, with D unresolved. CDR3 length equals 12 residues. Germline-derived CDR1 and CDR2 are SGHDT and YYEEEE. With 2 bases removed from V and 8 bases from J, the gap between germline ends came to 10 bases. CDR3 region: CASSFLAREAFF. DNA of the CDR3: TGTGCCAGCAGCTTCTTAGCCAGGGAAGCTTTCTTT. Filled out from reference TRBV5-6 and TRBJ1-1, the complete variable domain reads DAGVTQSPTHLIKTRGQQVTLRCSPKSGHDTVSWYQQALGQGPQFIFQYYEEEERQRGNFPDRFSGHQFPNYSSELNVNALLLGDSALYLCASSFLAREAFFGQGTRLTVV.

The chain has TRBV12-3 or TRBV12-4 and TRBJ2-3; D is unclear. The ends were cut back, 4 bases at V and 2 bases at J, with 13 bases in the middle. CDR3 length: 15 residues. In nucleotides, the CDR3 is TGTGCCAGCAGTTCCGAAACGGAAAACACAGATACGCAGTATTTT. It is translated as CASSSETENTDTQYF.

The V and J genes are TRBV4-3 and TRBJ2-1, with 7 bases aligning to TRBD2. The CDR3 consists of 17 residues. Germline-derived CDR1 and CDR2 are LGHNA and YSLEER. Unmatched junction bases numbered 7, after V lost 0 bases and J lost 2 bases. CDR3 DNA: TGCGCCAGCAGCCAAGATCAGGAGCGGGGTGCCTACAATGAGCAGTTCTTC. Protein: CASSQDQERGAYNEQFF.

This clonotype was seen repeatedly, ten times or more. The genes are TRBV7-3 and TRBJ1-2; 8 bases align to TRBD1. Trimming cost V 5 bases and J 7 bases; bases outside gene matches: 15. CDR1 and CDR2 (germline): SGHTA, FQGTGA. The CDR3 loop spans 16 amino acids. As DNA, the CDR3 is TGTGCCAGCAGCCTAGGGCCGGGACAGGAAGGTTCTGGCTACACCTTC. It encodes CASSLGPGQEGSGYTF.

The V call is TRBV11-2, the J call TRBJ1-6; D is perhaps TRBD1 (6 bases). Trimming cost V 3 bases and J 11 bases, with 14 bases left between them. Germline lookup yields CDR1 SGHAT and CDR2 FQNNGV. This CDR3 has 14 amino acids. DNA for the CDR3: TGTGCCAGCAGCTTCCCGGACAGTTGGACACCCCTCCACTTT. Amino acid sequence: CASSFPDSWTPLHF.

In this sample, this clonotype turned up many times. The chain is built from TRBV4-3 and TRBJ2-5, with 10 bases aligning to TRBD2. V trimming: 3 bases; J trimming: 3 bases; junction bases outside the gene matches: 1. Germline CDR1 LGHNA, CDR2 YSLEER. This CDR3 contains 14 residues. The CDR3 nucleotides are TGCGCCAGCAGCCACGGACTAGCGGAAGAGACCCAGTACTTC. This codes for CASSHGLAEETQYF.

This clonotype was seen more than once but under ten times. The chain uses TRBV6-1 and TRBJ2-7; D is unresolved. The CDR3 has 14 residues. V lost 0 bases, J lost 1 base, and 7 bases lay in between. In germline, CDR1 is MNHNS, CDR2 SASEGT. CDR3: CASSEAWGSYEQYF. The CDR3 DNA reads as TGTGCCAGCAGTGAAGCCTGGGGATCCTACGAGCAGTACTTC.

This clonotype was counted a few times. This chain connects TRBV6-4 to TRBJ2-1; maybe TRBD2 (5 bases). Trimming removed 5 bases from V and 0 bases from J, with 8 bases in between. CDR1 and CDR2 (germline): MRHNA, SNTAGT. The CDR3 has 14 amino acids. In DNA, the CDR3 is TGTGCCAGCAGTCGCGCGGGCTCCTACAATGAGCAGTTCTTC. Amino acids: CASSRAGSYNEQFF.

The J gene is TRBJ1-2, the V gene TRBV7-2; TRBD1 is a possible D gene (5 bases). There are 17 residues in the CDR3. The V gene lost 4 bases and the J gene lost 4 bases, with 22 bases spanning the gap. The germline V gene encodes CDR1 SGHTA and CDR2 FQGNSA. This CDR3 reads CASSSPRHLVGGYGYTF. The CDR3 DNA follows: TGTGCCAGCAGCTCCCCTCGACACCTCGTTGGGGGCTATGGCTACACCTTC.

This clonotype was counted between two and nine times. The V and J genes are TRBV11-2 and TRBJ2-7, with D possibly called TRBD1 or TRBD2 (5 bases each). Germline values: CDR1 SGHAT, CDR2 FQNNGV. Trimming removed 2 bases from V and 2 bases from J, with 13 bases in between. This CDR3 comprises 15 residues. The CDR3 DNA follows: TGTGCCAGCAGCTTATACCGGGGCGCCCCCTACGAGCAGTACTTC. This codes for CASSLYRGAPYEQYF.

V is TRBV7-9 and J is TRBJ2-5; the match to TRBD1 covers 8 bases. In germline, CDR1 is SEHNR, CDR2 FQNEAQ (reference sequence). V lost 0 bases and J lost 2; bases outside the gene matches: 8. This CDR3 comprises 17 residues. The CDR3 protein is CASSLAGQGPLQETQYF. The CDR3 DNA reads TGTGCCAGCAGCTTAGCCGGACAGGGACCTCTACAAGAGACCCAGTACTTC.

This clonotype qualifies as medium-sized. This chain links TRBV7-6 with TRBJ1-6; 7 bases line up with TRBD1. The CDR3 runs to 14 residues. Per germline, CDR1 SGHVS and CDR2 FNYEAQ. The J segment lost 8 bases and the V segment lost 2 bases, leaving 3 bases of the junction unmatched. CDR3 nucleotide sequence: TGTGCCAGCAGCTTAACCCAGGGGGATTCACCCCTCCACTTT. Translation: CASSLTQGDSPLHF.

This clonotype was seen ten or more times. The V gene is TRBV5-1, the J gene TRBJ2-1; D tentatively fits TRBD1 or TRBD2 (6 bases each). V was pared by 3 bases and J by 9 bases, with 13 bases between. Germline CDR1 SGHRS, CDR2 YFSETQ. This CDR3 comprises 13 residues. DNA for the CDR3: TGCGCCAGCAGCTCGGTCGGGGGCGGTGAGCAGTTCTTC. It specifies CASSSVGGGEQFF.

This clonotype was recorded many times. V is TRBV6-2 or TRBV6-3 and J is TRBJ2-3, with TRBD2 as a possible D gene (5 bases). Germline V gene sequence: CDR1 MNHEY, CDR2 SVGEGT. This CDR3 is 13 amino acids long. With 6 bases removed from V and 2 bases from J, the gap between germline ends came to 9 bases. The CDR3 DNA follows: TGTGCCAGCAGGCGGCTAGCCACAGATACGCAGTATTTT. Translating it yields CASRRLATDTQYF.

This clonotype was seen only a few times. CDR3 residues: CASSPRQGYNEQFF. The CDR3 DNA sequence: TGCGCCAGCAGCCCCCGACAGGGGTACAATGAGCAGTTCTTC. The chain carries TRBV4-3 and TRBJ2-1; TRBD1 aligns across 8 bases. Germline lookup yields CDR1 LGHNA and CDR2 YSLEER. J lost 4 bases, V lost 4 bases, and 3 bases had no gene match. The CDR3 extends over 14 amino acids.

This clonotype was observed a few times. The V gene is TRBV12-3 or TRBV12-4, the J gene TRBJ2-3, with D possibly being TRBD2 (6 bases). The CDR3 totals 15 residues. Trimming stripped 6 bases from V and 1 base from J, with 14 bases between. The CDR3 reads CASRMSGDRTDTQYF. The CDR3 DNA follows: TGTGCCAGCAGAATGTCGGGAGACCGCACAGATACGCAGTATTTT.

This rearrangement joins TRBV6-2 or TRBV6-3 to TRBJ2-3; 10 bases agree with TRBD2. The trim removed 4 bases at V and 3 bases at J, leaving 4 bases unmatched. The CDR3 length is 15 residues. Germline-derived CDR1 and CDR2 are MNHEY and SVGEGT. CDR3 region: CASSSGLAKTDTQYF. CDR3 coding DNA: TGTGCCAGCAGTTCGGGACTAGCGAAGACAGATACGCAGTATTTT.

This clonotype was observed a handful of times. The chain employs TRBV19 and TRBJ2-7; D unclear. The CDR3 extends over 13 amino acids. Trimming took off 6 bases at V and 4 bases at J, with 13 bases between the two ends. Germline CDR1 is LNHDA and CDR2 is SQIVND (reference sequence). This chain's CDR3 is CASSFANKYEQYF. DNA for the CDR3: TGTGCCAGTAGCTTCGCGAATAAGTACGAGCAGTACTTC.

Ten or more counts support this clonotype. The chain uses TRBV12-3 or TRBV12-4 and TRBJ2-6; 7 bases line up with TRBD2. Losses at the gene ends were 6 bases for V and 0 bases for J; bases not matched to a gene: 5. The CDR3 runs to 16 residues. CDR3 region: CASSPGGSSGANVLTF. The CDR3 DNA reads as TGTGCCAGCAGCCCGGGAGGCAGCTCTGGGGCCAACGTCCTGACTTTC.

The sample holds many counts of this clonotype. This sequence joins TRBV7-2 and TRBJ2-7; 7 bases fit TRBD1. CDR3 length: 14 residues. J gave up 3 bases and V 4 bases, and 6 bases lay outside the gene matches. The V gene's germline CDR1 is SGHTA and CDR2 FQGNSA. This chain's CDR3 is CASSSTRDSYEQYF. CDR3 coding DNA: TGTGCCAGCAGCTCGACCCGGGACAGCTACGAGCAGTACTTC.

This clonotype came up a few times. Here the CDR3 reads CASSFLGFNTGELFF. CDR3 sequence (DNA): TGTGCCAGCAGCTTTCTGGGATTTAACACCGGGGAGCTGTTTTTT. The chain combines TRBV5-4 with TRBJ2-2; D call uncertain. The CDR3 has 15 residues. V was cut by 2 bases and J by 2 bases, with 10 bases left in between. From germline, CDR1 is SGHNT and CDR2 YYREEE (reference sequence).